A selection of T cell receptor beta chains follows, all from one sample in a study of T cells after yellow fever vaccination. One entry per CDR3 protein results from TCRdb running MiXCR on the 5' RACE reads. Of approximately 180,000 distinct CDR3 sequences in the sample, approximately 6.2% are singletons; the top ten hold 2.9%. The sequenced sample was CD4+ T cells sorted from PBMCs, obtained on the day of the first yellow fever vaccination. These receptors all come from a man between 18 and 29 years old who received the YFV17D yellow fever vaccine. The CDR3 runs from the conserved cysteine through the conserved F or W. The order of the fields is D gene, clone size, J gene, V gene, CDR3 DNA, CDR3 protein. The D gene is left open where the match is weak. Expanded clones are given a class, and other clones once, few, many or no size at all.

>-|-|TRBJ2-6|TRBV5-4
TGTGCCAGCAGCTTGGGAGGTTGGGGGCGATTCGCTGGGGCCAACGTCCTGACTTTC
CASSLGGWGRFAGANVLTF
>-|few|TRBJ1-2|TRBV4-1
TGCGCCAGCAGCCAACCCGGGAGGCAACCCTATGGCTACACCTTC
CASSQPGRQPYGYTF
>-|few|TRBJ1-1|TRBV27
TGTGCCAGTGGAGGGATCACAGGGAAAACCGGCACTGAAGCTTTCTTT
CASGGITGKTGTEAFF
>-|few|TRBJ2-7|TRBV5-1
TGCGCCAGTGCCCCCGGGAGCTCCTACGAGCAGTACTTC
CASAPGSSYEQYF
>-|medium-sized|TRBJ2-3|TRBV5-1
TGCGCCAGCAGCTTGGCCCTGGGCGGGGGCACAGATACGCAGTATTTT
CASSLALGGGTDTQYF
>-|many|TRBJ2-5|TRBV2
TGTGCCAGCTCGCTCAGGGGAACCTTGCAAGAGACCCAGTACTTC
CASSLRGTLQETQYF
>-|many|TRBJ2-5|TRBV9
TGTGCCAGCAGCCCACACCAAGAGACCCAGTACTTC
CASSPHQETQYF
>-|few|TRBJ1-1|TRBV6-2/TRBV6-3
TGTGCCAGCAGTTTCAACTGGGACAACCGCACTGAAGCTTTCTTT
CASSFNWDNRTEAFF
>-|-|TRBJ2-3|TRBV6-2/TRBV6-3
TGTGCCAGCAGTCCCCCCCCCGGGGGTACGCAGTATTTT
CASSPPPGGTQYF
>-|many|TRBJ2-1|TRBV9
TGTGCCAGCAGCGCTCTCGTAGGAGGTGAGCAGTTCTTC
CASSALVGGEQFF
>-|many|TRBJ2-2|TRBV12-3/TRBV12-4
TGTGCCAGCAGTTTAGGGAGGGCCACCGGGGAGCTGTTTTTT
CASSLGRATGELFF
>TRBD1|many|TRBJ1-3|TRBV5-1
TGCGCCAGCAGCTTAACAGGGGTTCCTGGAAACACCATATATTTT
CASSLTGVPGNTIYF
>-|many|TRBJ1-4|TRBV6-6
TGTGCCAGTGACCTAGGGGGTGAAAAACTGTTTTTT
CASDLGGEKLFF
>-|-|TRBJ1-1|TRBV6-1
TGTGCCAGCAGTGTGGTGGAAGTTGTCACTGAAGCTTTCTTT
CASSVVEVVTEAFF
>-|many|TRBJ1-1|TRBV12-3/TRBV12-4
TGTGCCAGCAGTTACGGCAGGAATGAAGCTTTCTTT
CASSYGRNEAFF
>TRBD2|many|TRBJ2-2|TRBV12-3/TRBV12-4
TGTGCCAGCAGTTCCTTAGCGGGGGGGACCGGGGAGCTGTTTTTT
CASSSLAGGTGELFF
>TRBD1|-|TRBJ2-2|TRBV5-4
TGTGCCAGCAGCCGAGACAGGGGCGGCAACACCGGGGAGCTGTTTTTT
CASSRDRGGNTGELFF
>-|-|TRBJ2-5|TRBV20-1
TGCAGTGCTACGGGGGCCGGTGAGACCCAGTACTTC
CSATGAGETQYF
>-|few|TRBJ1-1|TRBV9
TGTGCCAGCAGCTCCCGAGGGTATTCCACTGAAGCTTTCTTT
CASSSRGYSTEAFF
>-|-|TRBJ1-5|TRBV20-1
TGCAGTGCAGGGGGTAGCAATCAGCCCCAGCATTTT
CSAGGSNQPQHF
>TRBD1|many|TRBJ1-1|TRBV6-6
TGTGCCAGCAGGAGGGGGCGCGACACTGAAGCTTTCTTT
CASRRGRDTEAFF
>TRBD1|many|TRBJ1-2|TRBV25-1
TGTGCCAGCAGTGGGGCAGGGGGGTATGGCTACACCTTC
CASSGAGGYGYTF
>TRBD1|-|TRBJ2-2|TRBV27
TGTGCCAGCAGGCCCGGGACAGATCACACCGGGGAGCTGTTTTTT
CASRPGTDHTGELFF
>-|-|TRBJ1-2|TRBV5-4
TGTGCCAGCAGCTTGGACAGGAGGGATGGCTACACCTTC
CASSLDRRDGYTF
>-|many|TRBJ2-2|TRBV27
TGTGCCAGCACCACAGGGACGGCGACCGGGGAGCTGTTTTTT
CASTTGTATGELFF
>-|many|TRBJ1-2|TRBV5-6
TGTGCCAGCAGCCATCGGCGGGATGGCTACACCTTC
CASSHRRDGYTF
>-|many|TRBJ2-1|TRBV5-1
TGCGCCAGCAGCTTAGGGGGGGACTACAATGAGCAGTTCTTC
CASSLGGDYNEQFF
>TRBD1|many|TRBJ1-6|TRBV15
TGTGCCACCAGTAGGACAGGGGGTAATTCACCCCTCCACTTT
CATSRTGGNSPLHF
>-|many|TRBJ2-3|TRBV20-1
TGCAGTGCTGTAGAAGGGGCGAGCACAGATACGCAGTATTTT
CSAVEGASTDTQYF
>-|-|TRBJ2-1|TRBV2
TGTGCCAGCAGGGCCTTCGTGGGGGGTGAGCAGTTCTTC
CASRAFVGGEQFF
>-|many|TRBJ2-7|TRBV27
TGTGCCAGCAGTTCCACCCTCCGAACGGGCGTATCCTACGAGCAGTACTTC
CASSSTLRTGVSYEQYF
>-|few|TRBJ1-2|TRBV7-2
TGTGCCAGCAGCTCGCGGACCGTAAATGGCTACACCTTC
CASSSRTVNGYTF
>-|-|TRBJ1-1|TRBV5-1
TGCGCCAGCAGCTTGGGTCTACTTGCTGAAGCTTTCTTT
CASSLGLLAEAFF
>-|few|TRBJ1-5|TRBV19
TGTGCCAGTAGTTCTTTGAGGGCACACCAGCATTTT
CASSSLRAHQHF
>-|few|TRBJ1-4|TRBV18
TGTGCCAGCTCACGCCGGACGAACGAGGGGTTCGGTCCTCTTGAAAAACTGTTTTTT
CASSRRTNEGFGPLEKLFF
>-|few|TRBJ2-3|TRBV4-3
TGCGCCAGCAGCCAATCGGGTGGAGGGACAGATACGCAGTATTTT
CASSQSGGGTDTQYF
>-|-|TRBJ2-2|TRBV20-1
TGCAGTGCTAGAGCCCGCGGCGGGGAGCTGTTTTTT
CSARARGGELFF
>-|-|TRBJ2-3|TRBV4-3
TGCGCCAGCAGCCAAGCAGGGGTTGGGGGGAGGTCAACGCAGTATTTT
CASSQAGVGGRSTQYF
>-|few|TRBJ1-5|TRBV7-2
TGTGCCAGCAGCTTAGCGGGGACGCAGGGTCAGCCCCAGCATTTT
CASSLAGTQGQPQHF
>-|many|TRBJ2-5|TRBV7-8
TGTGCCAGCAGCCGGAGGGCAGGGCGGAAAGAGACCCAGTACTTC
CASSRRAGRKETQYF
>-|many|TRBJ1-2|TRBV7-9
TGTGCCAGCAGCTTAGCACAGGCCCCCTATGGCTACACCTTC
CASSLAQAPYGYTF
>-|many|TRBJ1-1|TRBV12-3/TRBV12-4
TGTGCCAGCAGTCAACAGGTGAACACTGAAGCTTTCTTT
CASSQQVNTEAFF
>-|many|TRBJ2-5|TRBV29-1
TGCAGCGTTGCTACCGGGGTTCGGGAGACCCAGTACTTC
CSVATGVRETQYF
>TRBD2|few|TRBJ2-2|TRBV7-7
TGTGCCAGCAGCCCCCGGGCTAGCGGGGGGGCGGGGGAGCTGTTTTTT
CASSPRASGGAGELFF
>-|-|TRBJ1-3|TRBV7-9
TGTGCCACCAACAGCGCTTTCGGCAGAAACACCATATATTTT
CATNSAFGRNTIYF
>-|few|TRBJ2-3|TRBV5-1
TGCGCCAGCAGCTCCGGGACTCCGAGGGATACGCAGTATTTT
CASSSGTPRDTQYF
>-|many|TRBJ2-3|TRBV18
TGTGCCAGCTCACCACGGGGGGCCGGCACAGATACGCAGTATTTT
CASSPRGAGTDTQYF
>-|-|TRBJ1-5|TRBV6-2/TRBV6-3
TGTGCCAGCAGTCCCAGATCCACAGGGACTTATAGCAATCAGCCCCAGCATTTT
CASSPRSTGTYSNQPQHF
>TRBD1|-|TRBJ2-5|TRBV18
TGTGCCAGCTCACCCGGGACAGGACGAGAGACCCAGTACTTC
CASSPGTGRETQYF
>TRBD2|few|TRBJ2-5|TRBV7-2
TGTGCCAGCAGCACTAAGGTTGGCGGGGGGGAGACCCAGTACTTC
CASSTKVGGGETQYF
>-|many|TRBJ2-3|TRBV5-1
TGCGCCAGCAGGTTGTTAGCGGACCAATTCACAGATACGCAGTATTTT
CASRLLADQFTDTQYF